These 14 T cell receptor beta chains share one sample of origin, sequenced in a study of regulatory T cells in long-lasting Graves disease. CDR3 regions were amplified by Arm-PCR using iRepertoire HTBI primers to build TCR beta libraries. TCRdb re-called the multiplex PCR reads through MiXCR, storing one row per CDR3 protein. This repertoire shows around 450,000 distinct CDR3 sequences, 15% found once; its top ten account for roughly 17%. As for time point: newly diagnosed GD, antithyroid drugs for less than 3 months. After RNA was extracted from PBMCs, the TCR library was made from it. These same data were also listed under a study on T cells in Graves' hyperthyroidism and ophthalmopathy.

The sample here was peripheral blood mononuclear cells (PBMCs), taken at new diagnosis, from a patient treated with antithyroid drugs. All receptors derive from a woman aged 30 to 39 with Graves disease.

This clonotype was seen repeatedly, ten times or more. The chain links TRBV24-1 to TRBJ2-7, with 10 bases aligning to TRBD1. Per the germline V gene, CDR1 is KGHDR and CDR2 is SFDVKD. V was pared by 7 bases and J by 4 bases, with 6 bases of the junction left unmatched. The CDR3 runs 14 residues. CDR3 DNA: TGTGCCACCAGCGCCGGGACAGGGGTATACGAGCAGTACTTC. Translation gives CATSAGTGVYEQYF.

This clonotype came up many times. This chain connects TRBV11-2 to TRBJ2-1; D may be TRBD2 (6 bases). The CDR3 totals 16 residues. V lost 8 bases and J 2 bases, leaving 19 bases between the germline ends. The germline gives CDR1 SGHAT, CDR2 FQNNGV. Written as DNA, the CDR3 is TGTGCCAGCGCAGCTCCGGGGGACCGTCCCTACAATGAGCAGTTCTTC. It encodes CASAAPGDRPYNEQFF.

On this clonotype itself: With a much larger clone just one base away, this may be a read error. The chain combines TRBV27 with TRBJ2-3; 11 bases line up with TRBD2. This CDR3 spans 16 amino acids. Germline V gene lookup returns CDR1 MNHEY and CDR2 SMNVEV (reference sequence). CDR3 coding DNA: TGTGTCAGCAGTTGGACTAGCGGGTCGCCCCTTGATACGCAGTATTTT. Its protein product is CVSSWTSGSPLDTQYF.

The table lists this clonotype with a few counts. The CDR3 DNA reads as TGCAGCGTGGACAGGGTGGTTAACAATGAGCAGTTCTTC. Its protein is CSVDRVVNNEQFF. This chain uses TRBV29-1 with TRBJ2-1, with TRBD1 matching 8 bases. From germline, CDR1 is SQVTM and CDR2 ANQGSEA. Trimming at V came to 6 bases and at J to 5 bases, leaving 6 bases not matched to a gene. The CDR3 has 13 amino acids.

Ten or more counts support this clonotype. V gene TRBV12-3 or TRBV12-4 combines with J gene TRBJ2-5; 7 positions agree with TRBD1. V was clipped by 7 bases and J by 5 bases; unmatched bases: 10. The CDR3 has 14 amino acids. The CDR3 loop reads CASKTGSPRETQYF. Here the CDR3 DNA reads TGTGCCAGCAAGACAGGGTCTCCAAGGGAGACCCAGTACTTC.

This clonotype was seen repeatedly, ten times or more. CDR3 residues: CASSLGTSGTRIYYEQYF. The CDR3 nucleotides read TGCGCCAGCAGCTTGGGGACTAGCGGAACCCGGATATACTACGAGCAGTACTTC. The chain is built from TRBV5-1 and TRBJ2-7, with TRBD2 identical over 10 bases. V dropped 0 bases and J dropped 3; count of bases not matched to a gene: 12. Germline loops: CDR1 SGHRS, CDR2 YFSETQ. The CDR3 loop spans 18 amino acids.

This clonotype appeared many times. V and J are TRBV28 and TRBJ2-7; D unresolved. V lost 7 bases to trimming and J lost 3 bases, with 16 bases between them. CDR3 size: 14 residues. Germline V gives CDR1 MDHEN, CDR2 SYDVKM. The CDR3 protein is CASTSTSAYYEQYF. The DNA for the CDR3 is TGTGCCAGCACCTCCACCTCCGCTTACTACGAGCAGTACTTC.

The J gene is TRBJ1-4, the V gene TRBV29-1, with 9 bases identical to TRBD1. J was trimmed by 7 bases and V by 4 bases; bases with no gene match: 4. The CDR3 has 13 residues. CDR1 SQVTM and CDR2 ANQGSEA come from the germline V gene. CDR3 nucleotides: TGCAGCGTTGGGGGGACAGGGCGTGAAAAACTGTTTTTT. This translates into CSVGGTGREKLFF. Combining the CDR3 with reference TRBV29-1 and TRBJ1-4 gives the whole variable domain SAVISQKPSRDICQRGTSLTIQCQVDSQVTMMFWYRQQPGQSLTLIATANQGSEATYESGFVIDKFPISRPNLTFSTLTVSNMSPEDSSIYLCSVGGTGREKLFFGSGTQLSVL.

This rearrangement joins TRBV27 to TRBJ2-1; D is unresolved. The length of the CDR3 is 13 residues. V was shortened by 3 bases and J by 5 bases, with 8 bases between the two germline ends. Germline V gene lookup returns CDR1 MNHEY and CDR2 SMNVEV (reference sequence). As DNA, the CDR3 is TGTGCCAGCAGTTTTAACAGCAACAATGAGCAGTTCTTC. Translated, it gives CASSFNSNNEQFF.

A remark on this clonotype: A far bigger clonotype differs at one base, so this is likely a read error. V usage is TRBV7-6 and J usage is TRBJ2-7, with 8 positions matching TRBD1. Germline CDR1 SGHVS, CDR2 FNYEAQ. The V segment lost 5 bases and the J segment 2 bases; nucleotides outside the gene matches: 2. The CDR3 spans 13 residues. CDR3 in amino acids: CASSMGQAYEQYF. The CDR3 DNA reads as TGTGCCAGCAGCATGGGACAGGCCTACGAGCAGTACTTC.

This clonotype was seen many times. The chain uses TRBV18 and TRBJ1-5; no clear D. The V gene lost 8 bases and the J gene lost 5 bases, with 13 bases spanning the gap. CDR3 size: 13 residues. Germline values: CDR1 KGHSH, CDR2 LQKENI. CDR3 DNA: TGTGCCAGCAGTGACGGGCGGGATCAGCCCCAGCATTTT. Translated, it gives CASSDGRDQPQHF.

This clonotype was seen at least ten times. The chain combines TRBV5-1 with TRBJ1-4, with D hard to call. The CDR3 is 16 residues long. CDR1 is SGHRS, CDR2 YFSETQ, per germline. V was cut by 5 bases and J by 8 bases, with 22 bases left in between. The CDR3 DNA reads as TGCGCCAGCAGGCCCGGTTCAGCCAGTGGCCTGGAAAAACTGTTTTTT. The encoded protein is CASRPGSASGLEKLFF.

This clonotype was recorded many times. V usage is TRBV28 and J usage is TRBJ2-3, with 13 nucleotides matching TRBD2. The V gene end was trimmed by 4 bases and the J gene end by 8 bases; junction bases not matched to a gene: 9. CDR3 length equals 16 residues. Germline CDR1 MDHEN, CDR2 SYDVKM. DNA of the CDR3: TGTGCCAGCAGTTCTCCGACTAGCGGGGGGTTGGGTACGCAGTATTTT. It specifies CASSSPTSGGLGTQYF. Full variable domain (rest looked up from reference TRBV28 and TRBJ2-3): DVKVTQSSRYLVKRTGEKVFLECVQDMDHENMFWYRQDPGLGLRLIYFSYDVKMKEKGDIPEGYSVSREKKERFSLILESASTNQTSMYLCASSSPTSGGLGTQYFGPGTRLTVL.

This clonotype showed up just once. A much larger clone sits a single nucleotide away, making a read error possible. The rearrangement links TRBV7-8 to TRBJ1-5, with 7 bases fitting TRBD1. Per the germline V gene, CDR1 is SGHVS and CDR2 is FQNEAQ. The CDR3 length is 16 residues. V was clipped by 6 bases and J by 3 bases; unmatched bases: 11. The CDR3 DNA reads as TGTGCCAGCAGAGCCGGGACAGCATTTATCAATCAGCCCCAGCATTTT. It encodes CASRAGTAFINQPQHF.